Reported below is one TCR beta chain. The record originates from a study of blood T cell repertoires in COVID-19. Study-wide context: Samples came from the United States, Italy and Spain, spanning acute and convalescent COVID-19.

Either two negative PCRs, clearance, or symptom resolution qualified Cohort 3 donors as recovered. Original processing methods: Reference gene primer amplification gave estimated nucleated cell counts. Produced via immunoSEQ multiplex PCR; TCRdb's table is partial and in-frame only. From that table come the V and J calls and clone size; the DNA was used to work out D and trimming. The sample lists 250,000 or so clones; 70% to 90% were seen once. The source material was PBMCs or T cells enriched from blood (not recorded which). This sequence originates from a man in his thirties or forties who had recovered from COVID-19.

This chain's CDR3 is CASSHRTGPPNYGYTF. The CDR3 nucleotides are TGTGCCAGCTCACACAGGACAGGTCCCCCAAACTATGGCTACACCTTC. The rearrangement uses TRBV18 and TRBJ1-2; 7 bases agree with TRBD1. The germline V gene has CDR1 KGHSH and CDR2 LQKENI. The CDR3 runs 16 residues. V trimming: 4 bases; J trimming: 2 bases; junction bases outside the gene matches: 10.